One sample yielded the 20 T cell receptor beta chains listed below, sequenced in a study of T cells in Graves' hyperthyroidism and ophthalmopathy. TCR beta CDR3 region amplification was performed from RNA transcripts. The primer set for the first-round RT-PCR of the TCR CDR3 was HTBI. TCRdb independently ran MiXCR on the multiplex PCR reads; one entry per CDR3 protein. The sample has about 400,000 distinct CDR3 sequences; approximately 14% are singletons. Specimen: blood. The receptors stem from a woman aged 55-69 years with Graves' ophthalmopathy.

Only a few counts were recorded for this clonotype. The CDR3 protein is CASTRGGQRSADTQYF. The DNA of the CDR3 is TGTGCCAGCACGAGAGGGGGACAGCGCTCAGCAGATACGCAGTATTTT. This sequence joins TRBV28 and TRBJ2-3; 7 bases match TRBD1. The CDR3 has 16 residues. J gave up 4 bases and V 7 bases, and 14 bases lay outside the gene matches. The germline gives CDR1 MDHEN, CDR2 SYDVKM.

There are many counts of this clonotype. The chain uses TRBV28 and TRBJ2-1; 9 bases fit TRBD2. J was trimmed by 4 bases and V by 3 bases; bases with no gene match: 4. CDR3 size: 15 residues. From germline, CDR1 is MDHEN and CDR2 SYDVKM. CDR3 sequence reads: CASSLQTSGYNEQFF. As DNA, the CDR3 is TGTGCCAGCAGTTTGCAGACTAGCGGATACAATGAGCAGTTCTTC.

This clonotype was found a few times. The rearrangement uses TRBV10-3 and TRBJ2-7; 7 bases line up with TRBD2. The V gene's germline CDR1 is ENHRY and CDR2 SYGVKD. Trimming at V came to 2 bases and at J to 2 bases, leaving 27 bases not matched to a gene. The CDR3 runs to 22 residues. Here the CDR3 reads CAISEIRLGLAAVGRRPYEQYF. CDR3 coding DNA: TGTGCCATCAGTGAGATACGCCTGGGGCTAGCGGCAGTGGGCCGGAGACCCTACGAGCAGTACTTC.

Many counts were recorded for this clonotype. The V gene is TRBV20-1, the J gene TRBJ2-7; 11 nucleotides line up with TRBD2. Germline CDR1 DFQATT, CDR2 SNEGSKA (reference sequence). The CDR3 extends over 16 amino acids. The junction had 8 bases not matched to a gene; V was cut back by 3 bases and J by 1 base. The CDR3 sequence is CSASWEASGGSYEQYF. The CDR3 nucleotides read TGCAGTGCTAGTTGGGAAGCTAGCGGGGGGTCCTACGAGCAGTACTTC.

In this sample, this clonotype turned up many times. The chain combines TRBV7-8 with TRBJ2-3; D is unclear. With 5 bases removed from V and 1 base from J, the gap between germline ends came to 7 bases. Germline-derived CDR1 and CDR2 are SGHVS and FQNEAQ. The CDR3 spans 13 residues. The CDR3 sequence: CASSPGGTDTQYF. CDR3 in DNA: TGTGCCAGCAGCCCCGGCGGCACAGATACGCAGTATTTT.

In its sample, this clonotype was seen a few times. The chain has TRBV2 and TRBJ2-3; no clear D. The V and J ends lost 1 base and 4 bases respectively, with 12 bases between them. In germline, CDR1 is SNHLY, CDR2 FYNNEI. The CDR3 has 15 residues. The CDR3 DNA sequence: TGTGCCAGCAGTGAAGACGGCGGTGGGGCAGATACGCAGTATTTT. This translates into CASSEDGGGADTQYF.

CDR3 protein: CASSDNSAGVVETQYF. CDR3 nucleotide sequence: TGCGCCAGCAGTGACAACTCCGCGGGAGTGGTAGAGACCCAGTACTTC. This chain links TRBV10-2 with TRBJ2-5; TRBD2 aligns across 7 bases. J lost 4 bases, V lost 3 bases, and 11 bases had no gene match. The germline V gene encodes CDR1 WSHSY and CDR2 SAAADI. The CDR3 contains 16 residues.

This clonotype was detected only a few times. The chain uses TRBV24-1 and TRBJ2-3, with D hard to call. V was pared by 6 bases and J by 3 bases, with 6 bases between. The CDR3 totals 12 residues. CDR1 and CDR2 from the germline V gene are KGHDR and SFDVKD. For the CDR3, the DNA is TGTGCCACCAGTAAAGGGACAGATACGCAGTATTTT. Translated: CATSKGTDTQYF.

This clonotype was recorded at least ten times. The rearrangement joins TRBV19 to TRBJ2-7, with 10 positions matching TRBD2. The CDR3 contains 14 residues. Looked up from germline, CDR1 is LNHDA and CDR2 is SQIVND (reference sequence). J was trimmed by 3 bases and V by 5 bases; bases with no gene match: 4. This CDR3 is CASSAGLANYEQYF. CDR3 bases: TGTGCCAGTAGTGCGGGACTAGCGAACTACGAGCAGTACTTC.

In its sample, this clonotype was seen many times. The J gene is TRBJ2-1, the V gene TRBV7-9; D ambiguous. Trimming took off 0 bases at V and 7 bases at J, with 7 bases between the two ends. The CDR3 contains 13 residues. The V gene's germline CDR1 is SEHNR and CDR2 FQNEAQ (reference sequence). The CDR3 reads CASSLAVGNEQFF. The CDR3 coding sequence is TGTGCCAGCAGCTTAGCCGTTGGGAATGAGCAGTTCTTC.

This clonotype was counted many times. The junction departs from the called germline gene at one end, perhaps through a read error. As DNA, the CDR3 is TGTGCCAGCAGCTCCCCGGACAGGGGGACAGATATGCAGTATTTT. Its translation: CASSSPDRGTDMQYF. J is TRBJ2-3 and V is TRBV7-9; 10 bases match TRBD1. The CDR3 is 15 residues long. Germline V CDR1 and CDR2: SEHNR, FQNEAQ (reference sequence).

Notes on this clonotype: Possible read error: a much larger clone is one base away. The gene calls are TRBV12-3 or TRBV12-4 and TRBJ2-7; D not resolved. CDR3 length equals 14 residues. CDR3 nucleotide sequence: TGTACCAGCAGTTTATCGGTCTATGGGGTCGAGCAGTACTTC. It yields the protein CTSSLSVYGVEQYF.

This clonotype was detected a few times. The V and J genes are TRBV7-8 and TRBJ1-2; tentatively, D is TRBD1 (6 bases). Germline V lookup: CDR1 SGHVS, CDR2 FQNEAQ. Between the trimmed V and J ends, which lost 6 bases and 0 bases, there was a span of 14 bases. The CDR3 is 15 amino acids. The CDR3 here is CASSSEGGSNYGYTF. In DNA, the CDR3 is TGTGCCAGCAGTTCTGAGGGGGGGTCTAACTATGGCTACACCTTC.

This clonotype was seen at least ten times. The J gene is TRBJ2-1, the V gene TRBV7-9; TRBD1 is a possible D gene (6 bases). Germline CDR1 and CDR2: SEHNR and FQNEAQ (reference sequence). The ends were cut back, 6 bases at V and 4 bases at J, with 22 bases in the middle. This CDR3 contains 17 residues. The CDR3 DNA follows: TGTGCCAGCAGTTCCACCATTTGGACAGACGAATACAATGAGCAGTTCTTC. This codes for CASSSTIWTDEYNEQFF.

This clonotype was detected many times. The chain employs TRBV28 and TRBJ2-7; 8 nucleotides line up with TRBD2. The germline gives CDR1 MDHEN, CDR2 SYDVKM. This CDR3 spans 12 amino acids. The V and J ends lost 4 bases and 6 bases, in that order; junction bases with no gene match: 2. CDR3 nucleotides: TGTGCCAGCAGTTCGGGAGGGCGCGAGCAGTACTTC. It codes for CASSSGGREQYF.

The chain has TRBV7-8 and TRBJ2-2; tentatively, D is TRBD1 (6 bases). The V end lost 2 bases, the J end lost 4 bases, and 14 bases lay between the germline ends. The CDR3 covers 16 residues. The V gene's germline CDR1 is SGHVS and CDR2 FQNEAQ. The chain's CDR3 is CASSLLQGRLTGELFF. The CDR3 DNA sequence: TGTGCCAGCAGCTTATTACAGGGACGGCTCACCGGGGAGCTGTTTTTT.

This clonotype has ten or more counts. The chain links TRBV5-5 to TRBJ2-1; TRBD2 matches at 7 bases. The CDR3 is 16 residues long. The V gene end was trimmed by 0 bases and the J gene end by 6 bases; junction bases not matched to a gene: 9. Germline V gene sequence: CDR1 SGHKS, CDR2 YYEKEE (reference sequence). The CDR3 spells CASSLEGRVVGNEQFF. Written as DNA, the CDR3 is TGTGCCAGCAGCTTGGAAGGGAGGGTAGTCGGCAATGAGCAGTTCTTC.

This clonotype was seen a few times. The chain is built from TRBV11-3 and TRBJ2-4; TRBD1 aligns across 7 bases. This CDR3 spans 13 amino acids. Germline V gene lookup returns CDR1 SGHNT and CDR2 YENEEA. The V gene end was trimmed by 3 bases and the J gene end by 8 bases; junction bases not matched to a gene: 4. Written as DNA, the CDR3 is TGTGCCAGCAGCTTGGGACAGAAAGACATTCAGTACTTC. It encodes CASSLGQKDIQYF.

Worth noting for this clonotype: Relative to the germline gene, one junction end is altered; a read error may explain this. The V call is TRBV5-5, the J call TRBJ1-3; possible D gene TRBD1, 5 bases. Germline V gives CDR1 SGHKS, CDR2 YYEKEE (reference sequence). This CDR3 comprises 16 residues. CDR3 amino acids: CASSLEPGGVGNTIYF. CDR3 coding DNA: TGCGCCAGCAGCTTGGAGCCTGGGGGGGTAGGAAACACCATATATTTT.

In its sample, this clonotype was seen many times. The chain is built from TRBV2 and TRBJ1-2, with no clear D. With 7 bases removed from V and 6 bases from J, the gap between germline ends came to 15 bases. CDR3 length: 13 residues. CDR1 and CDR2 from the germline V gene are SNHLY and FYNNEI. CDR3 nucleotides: TGTGCCAGCAAGTGGCTCGCGGGTGATGGCTACACCTTC. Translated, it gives CASKWLAGDGYTF.